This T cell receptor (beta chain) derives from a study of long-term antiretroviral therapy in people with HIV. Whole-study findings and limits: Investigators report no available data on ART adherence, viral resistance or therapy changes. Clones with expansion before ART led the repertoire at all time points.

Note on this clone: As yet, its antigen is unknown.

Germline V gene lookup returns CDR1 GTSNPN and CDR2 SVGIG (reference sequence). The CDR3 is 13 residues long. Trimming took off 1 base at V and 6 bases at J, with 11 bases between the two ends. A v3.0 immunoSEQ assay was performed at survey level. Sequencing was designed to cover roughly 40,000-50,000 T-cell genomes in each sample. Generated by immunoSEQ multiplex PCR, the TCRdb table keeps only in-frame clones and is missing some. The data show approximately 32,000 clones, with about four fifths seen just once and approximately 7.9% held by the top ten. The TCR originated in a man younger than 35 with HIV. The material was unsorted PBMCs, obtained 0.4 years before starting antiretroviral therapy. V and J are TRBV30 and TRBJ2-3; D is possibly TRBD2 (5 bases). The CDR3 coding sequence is TGTGCCTGGAGTGGCGGCACGGGGGATACGCAGTATTTT. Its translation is CAWSGGTGDTQYF.